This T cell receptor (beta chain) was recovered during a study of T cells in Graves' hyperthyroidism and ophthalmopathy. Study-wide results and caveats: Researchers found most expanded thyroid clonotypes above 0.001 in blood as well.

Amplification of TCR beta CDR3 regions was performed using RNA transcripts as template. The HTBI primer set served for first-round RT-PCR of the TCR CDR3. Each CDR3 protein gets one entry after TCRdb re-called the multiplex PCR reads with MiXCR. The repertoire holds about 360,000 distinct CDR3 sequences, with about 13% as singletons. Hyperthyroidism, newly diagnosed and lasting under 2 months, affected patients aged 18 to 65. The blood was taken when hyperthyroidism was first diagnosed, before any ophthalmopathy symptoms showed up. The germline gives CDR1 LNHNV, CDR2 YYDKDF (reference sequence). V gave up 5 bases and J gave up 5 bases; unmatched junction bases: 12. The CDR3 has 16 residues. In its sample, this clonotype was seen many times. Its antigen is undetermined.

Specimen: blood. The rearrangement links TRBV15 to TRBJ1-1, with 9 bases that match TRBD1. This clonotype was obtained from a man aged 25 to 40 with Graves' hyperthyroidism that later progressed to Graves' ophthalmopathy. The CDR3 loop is CATSSSRDRVGTEAFF. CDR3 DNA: TGTGCCACCAGCTCTTCCCGGGACAGGGTGGGAACTGAAGCTTTCTTT.